The 19 T cell receptor beta chains given below trace back to one sample, sequenced in a study of control samples from healthy donors and cancer patients. Profiling relied on immunoSEQ multiplex PCR, and the TCRdb table lists in-frame clones only, not all of them. This table has around 92,000 clones, roughly four fifths appearing once. The sample was blood. The source is a man aged 55 to 70 in good health.

The V call is TRBV5-6, the J call TRBJ2-1; D is unclear. Germline V gives CDR1 SGHDT, CDR2 YYEEEE. The CDR3 is made up of 14 amino acids. Trimming cost V 4 bases and J 3 bases, with 11 bases left between them. This CDR3 is CASSQRLGYNEQFF. As DNA, the CDR3 is TGTGCCAGCAGCCAACGACTGGGCTACAATGAGCAGTTCTTC. The variable domain in full, completed from reference TRBV5-6 and TRBJ2-1, reads DAGVTQSPTHLIKTRGQQVTLRCSPKSGHDTVSWYQQALGQGPQFIFQYYEEEERQRGNFPDRFSGHQFPNYSSELNVNALLLGDSALYLCASSQRLGYNEQFFGPGTRLTVL.

The rearrangement joins TRBV2 to TRBJ1-2, with 7 bases lining up with TRBD1. The CDR3 runs to 12 residues. V was clipped by 11 bases and J by 8 bases; unmatched bases: 11. CDR1 SNHLY and CDR2 FYNNEI come from the germline V gene. CDR3 in DNA: TGTGCCGGGTTAAGGACAGGCCTCGGCTACACCTTC. This translates into CAGLRTGLGYTF.

This clone appeared a single time. The rearrangement links TRBV27 to TRBJ2-2, with a weak D call TRBD1 (5 bases). This CDR3 spans 17 amino acids. Germline V lookup: CDR1 MNHEY, CDR2 SMNVEV (reference sequence). The V end lost 0 bases, the J end lost 6 bases, and 17 bases lay between the germline ends. The CDR3 nucleotides are TGTGCCAGCAGTTTATCCCTTTTATCAGGGCCGGCCGGGGAGCTGTTTTTT. Amino acid sequence: CASSLSLLSGPAGELFF.

The DNA of the CDR3 is TGTGCCAGTAGTGGCATGGGCAATCAGCCCCAGCATTTT. This encodes CASSGMGNQPQHF. V gene TRBV19 combines with J gene TRBJ1-5; D is uncertain. Germline CDR1 reads LNHDA; CDR2 reads SQIVND (reference sequence). The V gene lost 5 bases and the J gene lost 2 bases, with 7 bases spanning the gap. This CDR3 region has 13 residues.

The CDR3 DNA reads TGCGCCAGCAGCCCGACAGGGGGGACCGGGGAGCTGTTTTTT. It specifies CASSPTGGTGELFF. The chain joins TRBV5-1 to TRBJ2-2; 9 positions agree with TRBD1. CDR3 length: 14 residues. Trimming took 4 bases from V and 5 from J; bases not matched to a gene: 3. The germline CDR1 and CDR2 sequences are SGHRS and YFSETQ. Supplemented by reference TRBV5-1 and TRBJ2-2, the full variable domain reads KAGVTQTPRYLIKTRGQQVTLSCSPISGHRSVSWYQQTPGQGLQFLFEYFSETQRNKGNFPGRFSGRQFSNSRSEMNVSTLELGDSALYLCASSPTGGTGELFFGEGSRLTVL.

This chain links TRBV5-6 with TRBJ1-5; 7 nucleotides line up with TRBD1. The CDR3 length is 14 residues. Germline CDR1 is SGHDT and CDR2 is YYEEEE. J lost 2 bases, V lost 1 base, and 0 bases had no gene match. CDR3 region: CASSLTGGNQPQHF. As DNA, the CDR3 is TGTGCCAGCAGCTTGACAGGGGGCAATCAGCCCCAGCATTTT.

V gene TRBV19 combines with J gene TRBJ2-3; 8 positions agree with TRBD1. CDR1 is LNHDA, CDR2 SQIVND, per germline (reference sequence). The length of the CDR3 is 15 residues. The J segment lost 1 base and the V segment lost 4 bases, leaving 4 bases of the junction unmatched. CDR3 nucleotides: TGTGCCAGTAGTAATCCGGGACAGGGCACAGATACGCAGTATTTT. Translating gives CASSNPGQGTDTQYF.

This chain joins TRBV7-9 and TRBJ1-4; 7 bases agree with TRBD1. V lost 7 bases, J lost 7 bases, and 27 bases stayed unmatched. The CDR3 consists of 20 residues. The germline V gene has CDR1 SEHNR and CDR2 FQNEAQ (reference sequence). CDR3 in DNA: TGTGCCAGCACGCCCACGAGGTTTCTGGTGAGAACAGGGGCCGGTGAAAAACTGTTTTTT. Encoded protein: CASTPTRFLVRTGAGEKLFF.

J is TRBJ1-5 and V is TRBV19, with D maybe TRBD1 (5 bases). Germline CDR1 is LNHDA and CDR2 is SQIVND (reference sequence). The V end was cut by 6 bases, the J end by 6 bases, with 21 bases between. This CDR3 comprises 16 residues. CDR3 sequence: CASSATGPPGSQPQHF. CDR3 in DNA: TGTGCCAGTAGCGCGACGGGACCTCCCGGAAGTCAGCCCCAGCATTTT.

The genes are TRBV27 and TRBJ2-2, with D possibly TRBD2 on 6 matching bases. The CDR3 consists of 19 residues. V was clipped by 0 bases and J by 7 bases, with 24 bases between them. The germline gives CDR1 MNHEY, CDR2 SMNVEV (reference sequence). In nucleotides, the CDR3 is TGTGCCAGCAGTTTATCGAAGTTGGGCGGCGGGGCGCTTGGCGGGGAGCTGTTTTTT. This gives the protein CASSLSKLGGGALGGELFF.

This chain links TRBV24-1 with TRBJ1-2, with a tentative D call TRBD1 (6 bases). CDR1 KGHDR and CDR2 SFDVKD come from the germline V gene. The germline V and J ends were trimmed by 5 bases and 3 bases, with 18 bases remaining between them. The CDR3 spans 16 residues. CDR3 in amino acids: CATSARWVGAYYGYTF. The CDR3 DNA is TGTGCCACCAGTGCCCGATGGGTGGGGGCGTACTATGGCTACACCTTC.

This chain joins TRBV11-2 and TRBJ2-3; D uncertain. Germline CDR1 and CDR2: SGHAT and FQNNGV. V dropped 10 bases and J dropped 4 bases, with 15 bases sitting between them. This CDR3 has 13 amino acids. CDR3 residues: CATRPERADTQYF. As DNA, the CDR3 is TGTGCCACCCGACCAGAGCGCGCAGATACGCAGTATTTT.

This rearrangement joins TRBV21-1 to TRBJ2-1; TRBD1 was called by the table and not checked on the DNA. TRBV21-1 is listed as a pseudogene. This CDR3 is built from 16 residues. The CDR3 DNA sequence: TGTGCCAGCAGCGTAACAGGTAGCCGTCAGGTCAATGAGCAGTTCTTC. Its protein is CASSVTGSRQVNEQFF.

The CDR3 here is CSVNTDTSTGELFF. The CDR3, as DNA: TGCAGCGTTAACACGGACACATCTACCGGGGAGCTGTTTTTT. The chain carries TRBV29-1 and TRBJ2-2; a possible D gene is TRBD1 (5 bases). CDR1 SQVTM and CDR2 ANQGSEA come from the germline V gene. V was shortened by 5 bases and J by 5 bases, with 15 bases between the two germline ends. The CDR3 is made up of 14 amino acids.

The rearrangement uses TRBV7-2 and TRBJ2-7, with TRBD2 as a possible D gene (6 bases). The V gene's germline CDR1 is SGHTA and CDR2 FQGNSA. The CDR3 runs to 12 residues. Trimming cost V 1 base and J 10 bases, with 11 bases left between them. In DNA, the CDR3 is TGTGCCAGCAGCTTAGAGGCCGGGAGACAGTACTTC. Its translation: CASSLEAGRQYF.

CDR3 sequence: CASSIVEGLSTDTQYF. Written as DNA, the CDR3 is TGTGCCAGTAGTATAGTAGAGGGGCTAAGCACAGATACGCAGTATTTT. The chain uses TRBV19 and TRBJ2-3; tentatively, D is TRBD1 or TRBD2 (5 bases each). Trimming pared 1 base from V and 0 bases from J, leaving 11 bases between. The CDR3 is 16 residues long. Germline V gives CDR1 LNHDA, CDR2 SQIVND (reference sequence).

This chain joins TRBV6-5 and TRBJ1-4, with D possibly being TRBD1 (5 bases). The CDR3 length is 14 residues. The germline CDR1 and CDR2 sequences are MNHEY and SVGAGI. V was shortened by 6 bases and J by 4 bases, with 12 bases between the two germline ends. The chain's CDR3 is CASRRGTDNEKLFF. In nucleotides, the CDR3 is TGTGCCAGCAGACGCGGGACCGATAATGAAAAACTGTTTTTT.

This chain joins TRBV14 and TRBJ1-2; 8 positions match TRBD1. CDR1 and CDR2 (germline): SGHDN, FVKESK. The V and J ends lost 4 bases and 2 bases, in that order; junction bases with no gene match: 3. The CDR3 extends over 14 amino acids. For the CDR3, the DNA is TGTGCCAGCAGCCCACAGGGGGGGAACTATGGCTACACCTTC. Amino acid sequence: CASSPQGGNYGYTF.

J is TRBJ2-4 and V is TRBV7-9, with 9 positions matching TRBD1. Germline V gene sequence: CDR1 SEHNR, CDR2 FQNEAQ (reference sequence). The CDR3 has 16 residues. Trimming took 5 bases from V and 9 from J; bases not matched to a gene: 14. CDR3 sequence (DNA): TGTGCCAGCAGCACAAACAGGGGGCGCGGCGTAAGCATTCAGTACTTC. Translated, it gives CASSTNRGRGVSIQYF.